The 26 T cell receptor beta chains below come from one sample, sequenced in a study of blood T cell repertoires in COVID-19. Profiling relied on immunoSEQ multiplex PCR, and the TCRdb table lists in-frame clones only, not all of them. The table records roughly 100,000 clones, around nine tenths of them present only once. The sequencing sample was made of peripheral blood. The source is a man aged 80 or over with acute or convalescent COVID-19.

The chain combines TRBV10-3 with TRBJ2-7; tentative D call: TRBD2 (6 bases). The CDR3 sequence is 14 residues long. Between the trimmed V and J ends, which lost 7 bases and 4 bases, there was a span of 17 bases. Germline V CDR1 and CDR2: ENHRY, SYGVKD. The CDR3 region is CAINGGGSVYEQYF. The DNA of the CDR3 is TGTGCCATCAACGGAGGAGGGTCTGTGTACGAGCAGTACTTC.

In DNA, the CDR3 is TGTGCCAGCAGTGCCATCCTGACAGGGGTCTATTCACCCCTCCACTTT. It codes for CASSAILTGVYSPLHF. The chain carries TRBV28 and TRBJ1-6; TRBD1 matches at 8 bases. CDR1 MDHEN and CDR2 SYDVKM come from the germline V gene. With V trimmed by 5 bases and J by 8 bases, 11 bases remained unmatched. This CDR3 contains 16 residues.

This clone was seen a handful of times. J is TRBJ2-2 and V is TRBV5-1, with 10 nucleotides matching TRBD2. The trim removed 5 bases at V and 4 bases at J, leaving 5 bases unmatched. Germline V CDR1 and CDR2: SGHRS, YFSETQ. The CDR3 covers 15 residues. CDR3 amino acids: CASRPPSGSTGELFF. The DNA of the CDR3 is TGCGCCAGCAGGCCGCCTAGCGGGAGCACCGGGGAGCTGTTTTTT.

The V call is TRBV10-3, the J call TRBJ1-2; 8 bases line up with TRBD1. This CDR3 contains 14 residues. CDR1 and CDR2 (germline): ENHRY, SYGVKD. V lost 6 bases and J lost 8; bases outside the gene matches: 11. The CDR3 here is CAISDQGAIRGYTF. DNA for the CDR3: TGTGCCATCAGCGACCAGGGGGCAATCAGGGGCTACACCTTC.

The CDR3 DNA reads TGTGCCAGCTCACTGTACTTCGCTGGCACTGAAGCTTTCTTT. As protein: CASSLYFAGTEAFF. The genes are TRBV18 and TRBJ1-1, with unresolved D. The germline gives CDR1 KGHSH, CDR2 LQKENI. This CDR3 has 14 residues. V was shortened by 4 bases and J by 4 bases, with 13 bases between the two germline ends.

V gene TRBV5-4 combines with J gene TRBJ1-4, with 8 bases lining up with TRBD1. V lost 3 bases, J lost 2 bases, and 3 bases stayed unmatched. The CDR3 loop spans 15 amino acids. Germline CDR1 and CDR2: SGHNT and YYREEE (reference sequence). The CDR3 DNA reads as TGTGCCAGCAGCTCCCAGGGGGCGACTAATGAAAAACTGTTTTTT. It encodes CASSSQGATNEKLFF.

This clone was seen a single time. This rearrangement joins TRBV6-1 to TRBJ1-2; TRBD1 is a possible D gene (6 bases). Trimming left V 4 bases short and J 0 bases short, with 15 bases between. Germline V gene data show CDR1 as MNHNS and CDR2 as SASEGT. The CDR3 covers 16 residues. The CDR3 nucleotides are TGTGCCAGCAGTGTAGCCAGGGGCACCCCTAACTATGGCTACACCTTC. Protein sequence: CASSVARGTPNYGYTF.

The J gene is TRBJ1-1, the V gene TRBV6-6; D not certain. This CDR3 region has 15 residues. Germline assignment: CDR1 MNHNY and CDR2 SVGAGI (reference sequence). Trimming took off 5 bases at V and 4 bases at J, with 17 bases between the two ends. The CDR3 sequence: CASSDDPPLSTEAFF. CDR3 DNA sequence: TGTGCCAGCAGTGATGATCCCCCCCTGAGCACTGAAGCTTTCTTT.

The chain carries TRBV19 and TRBJ2-1, with 7 nucleotides matching TRBD2. The germline CDR1 and CDR2 sequences are LNHDA and SQIVND (reference sequence). With V trimmed by 4 bases and J by 7 bases, 4 bases remained unmatched. This CDR3 is 13 amino acids long. The CDR3 loop is CASSTAGVNEQFF. CDR3 nucleotides: TGTGCCAGTAGTACGGCGGGAGTGAATGAGCAGTTCTTC.

This chain uses TRBV11-2 with TRBJ1-1; D call uncertain. This CDR3 region has 12 residues. Trimming stripped 2 bases from V and 2 bases from J, with 3 bases between. Germline CDR1 is SGHAT and CDR2 is FQNNGV. The CDR3 loop is CASSLQNTEAFF. The CDR3 DNA sequence: TGTGCCAGCAGCTTACAAAACACTGAAGCTTTCTTT.

The chain couples TRBV4-1 to TRBJ1-5, with 8 nucleotides matching TRBD1. Germline V CDR1 and CDR2: MGHRA, YSYEKL. J was trimmed by 3 bases and V by 8 bases; bases with no gene match: 12. The CDR3 extends over 16 amino acids. CDR3 region: CASGPPGTGANQPQHF. The CDR3 DNA reads as TGCGCCAGCGGTCCACCTGGGACAGGCGCCAATCAGCCCCAGCATTTT.

This clone was picked up one time. The chain carries TRBV4-3 and TRBJ1-3, with D possibly being TRBD1 (6 bases). Trimming shortened V by 2 bases and J by 0 bases, and 11 bases separated the two germline ends. The CDR3 has 16 amino acids. Germline-derived CDR1 and CDR2 are LGHNA and YSLEER. CDR3 bases: TGCGCCAGCAGCCAAACCGGGACAAGCTCTGGAAACACCATATATTTT. It is translated as CASSQTGTSSGNTIYF.

The J gene is TRBJ1-1, the V gene TRBV5-1; a weak D match, TRBD1 (5 bases). Germline lookup yields CDR1 SGHRS and CDR2 YFSETQ. CDR3 length: 13 amino acids. V lost 2 bases, J lost 11 bases, and 16 bases lay in between. The CDR3 is CASSFSGIGGAFF. The CDR3 region has the DNA TGCGCCAGCAGCTTCTCCGGGATCGGGGGGGCTTTCTTT.

The chain joins TRBV2 to TRBJ2-2, with 7 bases that match TRBD1. The CDR3 is made up of 16 amino acids. V dropped 9 bases and J dropped 5; count of bases not matched to a gene: 15. The germline gives CDR1 SNHLY, CDR2 FYNNEI. The CDR3 loop is CASVGSGQQRTGELFF. CDR3 bases: TGTGCCAGTGTAGGCTCGGGACAGCAAAGAACCGGGGAGCTGTTTTTT.

This clone has only one observation. This chain joins TRBV5-5 and TRBJ1-1, with 7 bases that match TRBD1. This CDR3 comprises 13 residues. Trimming took 4 bases from V and 4 from J; bases not matched to a gene: 4. Germline CDR1 SGHKS, CDR2 YYEKEE (reference sequence). CDR3: CASSGGQLTEAFF. CDR3 DNA sequence: TGTGCCAGCAGCGGGGGACAGCTCACTGAAGCTTTCTTT.

The chain employs TRBV7-2 and TRBJ1-5; 7 nucleotides agree with TRBD1. The CDR3 extends over 16 amino acids. The V and J ends lost 1 base and 6 bases, in that order; junction bases with no gene match: 9. CDR1 and CDR2 from the germline V gene are SGHTA and FQGNSA. The CDR3, as DNA: TGTGCCAGCAGCTTAGATAACAGGGGAGTAGCTCAGCCCCAGCATTTT. This sequence encodes CASSLDNRGVAQPQHF.

This clone was counted once. This rearrangement joins TRBV7-6 to TRBJ2-3; 7 bases align to TRBD2. The trim removed 5 bases at V and 0 bases at J, leaving 14 bases unmatched. Germline V CDR1 and CDR2: SGHVS, FNYEAQ. The CDR3 contains 18 residues. CDR3 sequence (DNA): TGTGCCAGCAGCATCAGGTGGGGCCCCGGGGGGAGCACAGATACGCAGTATTTT. This sequence encodes CASSIRWGPGGSTDTQYF.

The chain joins TRBV4-2 to TRBJ2-5; TRBD2 is a possible D gene (6 bases). Per germline, CDR1 LGHNA and CDR2 YNFKEQ. V was cut by 0 bases and J by 5 bases, with 10 bases left in between. CDR3 length equals 14 residues. The CDR3 nucleotides are TGTGCCAGCAGCCAAGATCGTCTAGCGGAGACCCAGTACTTC. Amino acids: CASSQDRLAETQYF.

This chain connects TRBV6-5 to TRBJ1-6; perhaps TRBD1 as D (5 bases). Trimming took off 2 bases at V and 10 bases at J, with 15 bases between the two ends. The germline V gene encodes CDR1 MNHEY and CDR2 SVGAGI. The CDR3 runs to 15 residues. The CDR3, as DNA: TGTGCCAGCAGTTACGATGGGGGGGACGGGTCACCCCTCCACTTT. The encoded protein is CASSYDGGDGSPLHF.

The chain uses TRBV7-9 and TRBJ2-1; 10 nucleotides match TRBD1. CDR1 is SEHNR, CDR2 FQNEAQ, per germline (reference sequence). CDR3 length: 15 residues. V was clipped by 1 base and J by 8 bases; unmatched bases: 5. In nucleotides, the CDR3 is TGTGCCAGCAGCTTAGGGGGACAGGGGCTCGATGAGCAGTTCTTC. Protein product: CASSLGGQGLDEQFF.

In DNA, the CDR3 is TGCGCCAGCAGCGCGACAGGGGTGTACGAGCAGTACTTC. Encoded protein: CASSATGVYEQYF. The chain recombines TRBV4-1 with TRBJ2-7; 8 bases are a match to TRBD1. The CDR3 runs 13 residues. The germline gives CDR1 MGHRA, CDR2 YSYEKL. V gave up 5 bases and J gave up 4 bases; unmatched junction bases: 4.

As regards this clone: The sample carries other DNA sequences with the same CDR3. The V gene is TRBV24-1, the J gene TRBJ1-2; no firm D call. V was clipped by 4 bases and J by 5 bases, with 7 bases between them. There are 12 residues in the CDR3. The germline gives CDR1 KGHDR, CDR2 SFDVKD. The CDR3 sequence is CATSDPFYGYTF. CDR3 DNA sequence: TGTGCCACCAGTGACCCTTTTTATGGCTACACCTTC.

The chain is built from TRBV5-1 and TRBJ1-6; a possible D gene is TRBD1 (6 bases). CDR1 and CDR2 from the germline V gene are SGHRS and YFSETQ. This CDR3 contains 14 residues. V was shortened by 1 base and J by 7 bases, with 9 bases between the two germline ends. DNA of the CDR3: TGCGCCAGCAGCTTGATTCAGGGGAATTCACCCCTCCACTTT. It yields the protein CASSLIQGNSPLHF. Complete variable domain (other parts from reference TRBV5-1 and TRBJ1-6): KAGVTQTPRYLIKTRGQQVTLSCSPISGHRSVSWYQQTPGQGLQFLFEYFSETQRNKGNFPGRFSGRQFSNSRSEMNVSTLELGDSALYLCASSLIQGNSPLHFGNGTRLTVT.

The CDR3 DNA reads as TGTGCCAGCAGTGAAAAATTCAAAGCTTTCTTT. This sequence encodes CASSEKFKAFF. The rearrangement links TRBV2 to TRBJ1-1; D gene unclear. Germline values: CDR1 SNHLY, CDR2 FYNNEI. This CDR3 is 11 amino acids long. V dropped 2 bases and J dropped 9 bases, with 7 bases sitting between them.

The rearrangement joins TRBV28 to TRBJ2-7, with D possibly matching TRBD1 (6 bases). CDR3 length equals 15 residues. The V end lost 3 bases, the J end lost 0 bases, and 12 bases lay between the germline ends. The germline gives CDR1 MDHEN, CDR2 SYDVKM. CDR3 in DNA: TGTGCCAGCAGTTTTAGGGGGAGTACCTCCTACGAGCAGTACTTC. Translated: CASSFRGSTSYEQYF.

The chain combines TRBV3-1 (or the pseudogene TRBV3-2) with TRBJ1-6; 10 positions match TRBD1. V was clipped by 1 base and J by 10 bases; unmatched bases: 10. The CDR3 extends over 17 amino acids. CDR1 is LGHDT, CDR2 YNNKEL, per germline (reference sequence). The CDR3 sequence: CASSQGQGALIGSPLHF. In DNA form, the CDR3 reads TGTGCCAGCAGCCAAGGACAGGGGGCTCTTATAGGGTCACCCCTCCACTTT.